This TCR beta chain originates from a study of patients and donors after allogeneic stem cell transplantation. This clonotype was seen a few times. An end of the junction differs from the germline gene, which may be a read error. TCRdb passed the RT-PCR reads through MiXCR, listing each CDR3 protein once. The table shows some 880,000 distinct CDR3 sequences, with over 15% occurring only once. Germline assignment: CDR1 SSHAT and CDR2 FNYEAQ (reference sequence). The CDR3 sequence is 15 residues long. Material for sequencing was blood, either unsorted or a sorted T cell fraction (not recorded which). The chain carries TRBV7-7 and TRBJ2-1; possible D gene TRBD1, 5 bases. This TCR came from a human donor who was either an allogeneic HSCT recipient or a stem cell or donor lymphocyte infusion donor (not recorded which). It is not recorded whose cells these are; they may come from a transplant donor. CDR3 in amino acids: CASSPSTNQGNEQFF. In nucleotides, the CDR3 is TGTGCTAGCAGCCCCTCGACCAACCAGGGCAATGAGCAGTTCTTC.